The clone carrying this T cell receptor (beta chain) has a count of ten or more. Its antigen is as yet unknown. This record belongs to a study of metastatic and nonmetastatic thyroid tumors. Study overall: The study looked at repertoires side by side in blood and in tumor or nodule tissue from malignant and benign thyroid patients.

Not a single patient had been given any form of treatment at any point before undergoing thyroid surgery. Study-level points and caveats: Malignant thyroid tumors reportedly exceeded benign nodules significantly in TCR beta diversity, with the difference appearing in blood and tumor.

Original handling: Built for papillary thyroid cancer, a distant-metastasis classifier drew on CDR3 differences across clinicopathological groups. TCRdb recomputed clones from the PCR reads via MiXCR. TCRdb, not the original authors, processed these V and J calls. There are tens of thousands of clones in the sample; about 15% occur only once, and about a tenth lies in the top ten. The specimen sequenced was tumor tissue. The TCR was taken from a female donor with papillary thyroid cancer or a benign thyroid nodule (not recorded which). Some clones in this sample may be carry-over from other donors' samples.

The CDR3 here is CASSFIGISADTQYF. CDR3 bases: TGTGCCAGCAGTTTTATAGGGATCAGTGCAGATACGCAGTATTTT. The chain links TRBV28 to TRBJ2-3, with unresolved D. The V gene's germline CDR1 is MDHEN and CDR2 SYDVKM. This CDR3 is 15 amino acids long. V lost 3 bases to trimming and J lost 4 bases, with 14 bases between them. Combining the CDR3 with reference TRBV28 and TRBJ2-3 gives the whole variable domain DVKVTQSSRYLVKRTGEKVFLECVQDMDHENMFWYRQDPGLGLRLIYFSYDVKMKEKGDIPEGYSVSREKKERFSLILESASTNQTSMYLCASSFIGISADTQYFGPGTRLTVL.